This T cell receptor beta chain is drawn from a study of cytomegalovirus exposure and HLA in healthy donors. Produced via immunoSEQ multiplex PCR; TCRdb's table is partial and in-frame only. Of fewer than 130,000 clones listed, 89% are singletons. This CDR3 region has 15 residues. Trimming removed 5 bases from V and 3 bases from J, with 16 bases in between. Germline V gives CDR1 SGHTA, CDR2 FQGNSA. The sequenced sample consisted of PBMCs. This rearrangement joins TRBV7-2 to TRBJ1-1; D may be TRBD1 (6 bases). This TCR was recovered from a woman between 18 and 30 years old in good health and CMV-seronegative. As DNA, the CDR3 is TGTGCCAGCAGCACCAGGGGAAAGGGGGACACTGAAGCTTTCTTT. This encodes CASSTRGKGDTEAFF.